Following are 28 T cell receptor beta chains from one sample sequenced in a study of blood T cell repertoires in COVID-19. Some clones are missing from TCRdb's copy, which holds only in-frame ones; the method was immunoSEQ multiplex PCR. In the table there are some 120,000 clones, about 80% of which are singletons. The source material was peripheral blood. The receptors come from a middle-aged man with active or convalescent COVID-19.

The gene calls are TRBV5-6 and TRBJ2-2; D perhaps matches TRBD2 (5 bases). The CDR3 spans 14 residues. Germline CDR1 and CDR2: SGHDT and YYEEEE. V dropped 3 bases and J dropped 6 bases, with 12 bases sitting between them. CDR3 nucleotide sequence: TGTGCCAGCAGCTCCGGGGTCGGACCCGGGGAGCTGTTTTTT. Amino acids: CASSSGVGPGELFF.

The rearrangement joins TRBV10-3 to TRBJ2-5, with 10 bases identical to TRBD1. Germline CDR1 and CDR2: ENHRY and SYGVKD. After removal of 8 bases from V and 4 bases from J, the junction contained 4 bases not matched to a gene. This CDR3 comprises 13 residues. CDR3 in DNA: TGTGCCATCGGTGGACAGGGGGGAGAGACCCAGTACTTC. Translated: CAIGGQGGETQYF.

The chain carries TRBV6-5 and TRBJ2-1, with 8 bases matching TRBD1. Germline CDR1 is MNHEY and CDR2 is SVGAGI. The CDR3 spans 15 residues. With 8 bases clipped from V and 3 bases from J, the junction kept 9 bases outside the gene matches. CDR3 protein: CASPKPGQDYNEQFF. Written as DNA, the CDR3 is TGTGCCAGCCCTAAGCCGGGACAGGACTACAATGAGCAGTTCTTC.

V is TRBV18 and J is TRBJ1-1; tentatively, D is TRBD1 (6 bases). Germline V gives CDR1 KGHSH, CDR2 LQKENI. The germline V and J ends were trimmed by 4 bases and 3 bases, with 12 bases remaining between them. This CDR3 is 14 amino acids long. CDR3 loop: CASSQTKGDTEAFF. The CDR3 coding sequence is TGTGCCAGCTCACAAACGAAGGGGGACACTGAAGCTTTCTTT.

The rearrangement joins TRBV10-2 to TRBJ1-3; tentative D call: TRBD1 (6 bases). The CDR3 spans 12 residues. V was pared by 10 bases and J by 2 bases, with 9 bases between. The germline CDR1 and CDR2 sequences are WSHSY and SAAADI. In nucleotides, the CDR3 is TGCGCCATGCAGGGGCCTGGAAACACCATATATTTT. Translation: CAMQGPGNTIYF.

CDR3 sequence: CASSLGGLSYEQYF. CDR3 DNA: TGTGCCAGCAGCTTGGGAGGACTCTCCTACGAGCAGTACTTC. The chain couples TRBV5-4 to TRBJ2-7; possible D gene TRBD2, 5 bases. CDR3 length: 14 amino acids. The V gene's germline CDR1 is SGHNT and CDR2 YYREEE (reference sequence). V gave up 0 bases and J gave up 0 bases, with 7 bases separating them.

The chain employs TRBV7-9 and TRBJ1-1; D remains unclear. This CDR3 has 16 residues. Germline V CDR1 and CDR2: SEHNR, FQNEAQ (reference sequence). Trimming took 5 bases from V and 0 from J, leaving 16 bases between them. The CDR3 DNA is TGTGCCAGCAGCCCGACGTTGGGAGGACTGAACACTGAAGCTTTCTTT. This encodes CASSPTLGGLNTEAFF.

The CDR3 bases are TGTGCCAGCAGCCGGGACTTGTTCGACACAGATACGCAGTATTTT. It codes for CASSRDLFDTDTQYF. The V call is TRBV11-2, the J call TRBJ2-3, with D perhaps TRBD2 (6 bases). Germline V gene data show CDR1 as SGHAT and CDR2 as FQNNGV. The CDR3 has 15 residues. V lost 5 bases and J lost 2, with 14 bases in between.

The genes are TRBV11-2 and TRBJ1-1, with D hard to call. CDR1 SGHAT and CDR2 FQNNGV come from the germline V gene. V dropped 0 bases and J dropped 8 bases, with 13 bases sitting between them. This CDR3 has 14 residues. The chain's CDR3 is CASSLDRLTLEAFF. The CDR3 DNA sequence: TGTGCCAGCAGCTTAGACCGACTGACTCTAGAAGCTTTCTTT. The complete variable domain, with remaining parts taken from reference TRBV11-2 and TRBJ1-1, reads EAGVAQSPRYKIIEKRQSVAFWCNPISGHATLYWYQQILGQGPKLLIQFQNNGVVDDSQLPKDRFSAERLKGVDSTLKIQPAKLEDSAVYLCASSLDRLTLEAFFGQGTRLTVV.

V gene TRBV13 combines with J gene TRBJ2-3; possibly TRBD2 for D (6 bases). Germline V CDR1 and CDR2: PRHDT, FYEKMQ (reference sequence). The CDR3 is 13 residues long. V was clipped by 4 bases and J by 7 bases, with 12 bases between them. This CDR3 reads CASSYSEGYTQYF. The CDR3 nucleotides read TGTGCCAGCAGCTACTCGGAGGGGTATACGCAGTATTTT.

The chain carries TRBV24-1 and TRBJ1-6; possibly TRBD1 for D (6 bases). V lost 4 bases and J lost 13, with 16 bases in between. The CDR3 contains 14 residues. Germline-derived CDR1 and CDR2 are KGHDR and SFDVKD. The CDR3 protein is CATSDLTGRGPLHF. CDR3 sequence (DNA): TGTGCCACCAGTGACCTGACAGGCCGCGGGCCCCTCCACTTT.

V is TRBV28 and J is TRBJ2-1, with D perhaps matching TRBD2 (5 bases). Trimming removed 5 bases from V and 0 bases from J, with 20 bases in between. This CDR3 has 18 residues. Germline lookup yields CDR1 MDHEN and CDR2 SYDVKM. DNA for the CDR3: TGTGCCAGCAGTCCCCCTCCCGGGAAGGGAAGCTCCTACAATGAGCAGTTCTTC. This codes for CASSPPPGKGSSYNEQFF.

The chain joins TRBV12-3 or TRBV12-4 to TRBJ2-7; no clear D gene. This CDR3 spans 13 amino acids. Trimming cost V 2 bases and J 6 bases, with 11 bases left between them. As DNA, the CDR3 is TGTGCCAGCAGTTTACTAGGTACCATCGAGCAGTACTTC. Translation gives CASSLLGTIEQYF.

The chain has TRBV28 and TRBJ1-4; TRBD1 aligns across 9 bases. The germline CDR1 and CDR2 sequences are MDHEN and SYDVKM. The CDR3 totals 15 residues. Losses at the gene ends were 5 bases for V and 8 bases for J; bases not matched to a gene: 9. CDR3 sequence (DNA): TGTGCCAGCAGTGAAGGGGGACAGGGTGGAGAAAAACTGTTTTTT. Protein: CASSEGGQGGEKLFF.

This chain connects TRBV7-2 to TRBJ1-2; TRBD1 matches at 7 bases. The V gene end was trimmed by 1 base and the J gene end by 5 bases; junction bases not matched to a gene: 7. The germline gives CDR1 SGHTA, CDR2 FQGNSA. The CDR3 spans 15 residues. The DNA for the CDR3 is TGTGCCAGCAGCTTAGGGATCGACAGGGTTTATGGCTACACCTTC. This encodes CASSLGIDRVYGYTF.

The V gene is TRBV9, the J gene TRBJ1-6, with a possible D match to TRBD1 (6 bases). Trimming removed 0 bases at V and 6 bases at J, with 10 bases between. CDR1 SGDLS and CDR2 YYNGEE come from the germline V gene. The length of the CDR3 is 15 residues. CDR3 loop: CASSVEPTGNSPLHF. The CDR3 nucleotides are TGTGCCAGCAGCGTAGAACCGACAGGTAATTCACCCCTCCACTTT.

Only a few counts were recorded for this clone. The rearrangement links TRBV28 to TRBJ2-5; no firm D call. This CDR3 comprises 13 residues. V dropped 6 bases and J dropped 5 bases, with 13 bases sitting between them. CDR1 is MDHEN, CDR2 SYDVKM, per germline. The CDR3 loop reads CASSPGDGETQYF. The CDR3 coding sequence is TGTGCCAGCAGCCCCGGAGATGGGGAGACCCAGTACTTC.

V usage is TRBV24-1 and J usage is TRBJ1-2, with D possibly being TRBD1 (6 bases). The length of the CDR3 is 13 residues. With 5 bases removed from V and 5 bases from J, the gap between germline ends came to 11 bases. In germline, CDR1 is KGHDR, CDR2 SFDVKD. CDR3 nucleotide sequence: TGTGCCACCAGTGCCGGACAGTCTTATGGCTACACCTTC. It translates to CATSAGQSYGYTF.

The chain has TRBV7-2 and TRBJ1-1, with D possibly matching TRBD1 (6 bases). From germline, CDR1 is SGHTA and CDR2 FQGNSA. The V end lost 4 bases, the J end lost 4 bases, and 16 bases lay between the germline ends. This CDR3 contains 15 residues. The chain's CDR3 is CASSWRQVSGTEAFF. The CDR3 nucleotides read TGTGCCAGCAGCTGGAGACAGGTTTCTGGCACTGAAGCTTTCTTT.

V gene TRBV4-1 combines with J gene TRBJ2-2; 10 nucleotides match TRBD2. J gave up 5 bases and V 2 bases, and 5 bases lay outside the gene matches. The CDR3 covers 16 residues. Germline V lookup: CDR1 MGHRA, CDR2 YSYEKL. The CDR3 coding sequence is TGCGCCAGCAGCCAATCCGGGACTAGCGTTACCGGGGAGCTGTTTTTT. As protein: CASSQSGTSVTGELFF.

J is TRBJ2-7 and V is TRBV5-6, with D possibly being TRBD2 (6 bases). The CDR3 extends over 14 amino acids. CDR1 is SGHDT, CDR2 YYEEEE, per germline. Trimming removed 5 bases at V and 2 bases at J, with 14 bases between. CDR3 region: CASSPTGEPYEQYF. CDR3 coding DNA: TGTGCCAGCAGTCCGACGGGGGAACCCTACGAGCAGTACTTC.

The sample holds a few counts of this clone. The gene calls are TRBV7-7 and TRBJ2-1; D possibly corresponds to TRBD2 (6 bases). The CDR3 totals 13 residues. Germline assignment: CDR1 SSHAT and CDR2 FNYEAQ (reference sequence). Trimming removed 5 bases from V and 9 bases from J, with 14 bases in between. Here the CDR3 DNA reads TGTGCCAGCAGCCCCGCGGGGCGTGGTGAGCAGTTCTTC. It translates to CASSPAGRGEQFF.

The chain has TRBV24-1 and TRBJ1-2; 7 nucleotides align to TRBD1. Looked up from germline, CDR1 is KGHDR and CDR2 is SFDVKD. The CDR3 consists of 15 residues. J gave up 4 bases and V 3 bases, and 7 bases lay outside the gene matches. CDR3 region: CATSDPDRASYGYTF. CDR3 DNA sequence: TGTGCCACCAGTGATCCAGACAGGGCCTCCTATGGCTACACCTTC.

The count of this clone is one. V is TRBV28 and J is TRBJ1-5, with TRBD1 matching over 7 bases. Per the germline V gene, CDR1 is MDHEN and CDR2 is SYDVKM. The CDR3 is 18 residues long. Trimming removed 1 base from V and 5 bases from J; junction bases left unmatched: 14. The DNA for the CDR3 is TGTGCCAGCAGTTTATCTGGTATGTCGACAGGGAGCGATCAGCCCCAGCATTTT. This sequence encodes CASSLSGMSTGSDQPQHF.

J is TRBJ2-7 and V is TRBV5-1, with 8 nucleotides matching TRBD1. Germline loops: CDR1 SGHRS, CDR2 YFSETQ. V lost 7 bases and J lost 3; bases outside the gene matches: 9. There are 14 residues in the CDR3. The CDR3 DNA is TGCGCCAGCTTGGGGACAGGTCAAATCTACGAGCAGTACTTC. It specifies CASLGTGQIYEQYF. Variable domain in full (rest from reference TRBV5-1 and TRBJ2-7): KAGVTQTPRYLIKTRGQQVTLSCSPISGHRSVSWYQQTPGQGLQFLFEYFSETQRNKGNFPGRFSGRQFSNSRSEMNVSTLELGDSALYLCASLGTGQIYEQYFGPGTRLTVT.

The V call is TRBV14, the J call TRBJ2-1, with D maybe TRBD2 (5 bases). V shed 8 bases and J shed 2 bases, with 16 bases lying between them. The CDR3 is made up of 15 amino acids. CDR1 and CDR2 (germline): SGHDN, FVKESK. The CDR3 coding sequence is TGTGCCAGCGGGGTTGGAGGTAGGGCCTACAATGAGCAGTTCTTC. Its protein is CASGVGGRAYNEQFF.

The CDR3 protein is CASSRGTGGTDTQYF. CDR3 coding DNA: TGTGCCAGCAGCCGCGGGACAGGGGGCACAGATACGCAGTATTTT. The chain couples TRBV11-2 to TRBJ2-3, with 10 bases that match TRBD1. After removal of 5 bases from V and 1 base from J, the junction contained 3 bases not matched to a gene. In germline, CDR1 is SGHAT, CDR2 FQNNGV. This CDR3 has 15 amino acids.

The gene calls are TRBV29-1 and TRBJ1-1; D is uncertain. V lost 7 bases, J lost 5 bases, and 17 bases lay in between. This CDR3 spans 13 amino acids. Germline CDR1 is SQVTM and CDR2 is ANQGSEA. The CDR3 region has the DNA TGCAGCGGCAAGGGAGGCGGAGGTACTGAAGCTTTCTTT. This codes for CSGKGGGGTEAFF.